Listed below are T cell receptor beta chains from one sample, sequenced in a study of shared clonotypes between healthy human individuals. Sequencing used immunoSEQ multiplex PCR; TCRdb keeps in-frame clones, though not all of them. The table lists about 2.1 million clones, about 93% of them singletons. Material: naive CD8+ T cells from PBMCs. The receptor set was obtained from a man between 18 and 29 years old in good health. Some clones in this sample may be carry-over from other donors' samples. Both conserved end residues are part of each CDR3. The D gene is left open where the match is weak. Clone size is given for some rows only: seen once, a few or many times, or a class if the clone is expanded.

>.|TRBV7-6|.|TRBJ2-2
TGTGCCAGCAGAGACAGCTCGAACACCGGGGAGCTGTTTTTT
CASRDSSNTGELFF
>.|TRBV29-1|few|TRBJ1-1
TGCAGCGTTGAAATTTGGACCGCCAACACTGAAGCTTTCTTT
CSVEIWTANTEAFF
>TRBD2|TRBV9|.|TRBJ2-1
TGTGCCAGCAGCGTAGAAAGCAAGCCCCCGGGACTAGTTAATGAGCAGTTCTTC
CASSVESKPPGLVNEQFF
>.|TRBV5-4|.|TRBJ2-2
TGTGCCAGCAGCTTGGGGACTACCGGGGAGCTGTTTTTT
CASSLGTTGELFF
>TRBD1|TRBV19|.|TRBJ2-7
TGTGCCAGTAGCGCGGGGACAGGGGACTACGAGCAGTACTTC
CASSAGTGDYEQYF
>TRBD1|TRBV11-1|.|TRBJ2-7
TGTGCCAGCAGCCTCGACAGGGCCAGCGAGCAGTACTTC
CASSLDRASEQYF
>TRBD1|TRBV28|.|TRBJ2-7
TGTGCCAGCAGTCATAGAGGGACAGTCGCCTACGAGCAGTACTTC
CASSHRGTVAYEQYF
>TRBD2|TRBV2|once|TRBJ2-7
TGTGCCAGCAGTGTCCCGGCGGGAGTAACGTACGAGCAGTACTTC
CASSVPAGVTYEQYF
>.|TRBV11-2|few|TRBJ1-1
TGTGCCAGCAGCTTAGTCTTGAACACTGAAGCTTTCTTT
CASSLVLNTEAFF
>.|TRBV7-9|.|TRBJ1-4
TGTGCCAGCAGCTTAGGGCAGGTCCCAATGCAGGAACTGTTTTTT
CASSLGQVPMQELFF
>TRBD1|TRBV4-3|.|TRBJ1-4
TGCGCCAGCAGCCAAGAACCCAGGGGACAGAGAAATGAAAAACTGTTTTTT
CASSQEPRGQRNEKLFF
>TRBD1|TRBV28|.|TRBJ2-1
TGTGCCAGCAGTGTGGGACAGGGGGCATATGAGCAGTTCTTC
CASSVGQGAYEQFF
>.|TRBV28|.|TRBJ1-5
TGTGCCAGCAGTTTATTAGTAATCAGCAATCAGCCCCAGCATTTT
CASSLLVISNQPQHF
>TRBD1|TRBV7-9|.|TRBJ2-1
TGTGCCAGCAGCCTCGGGACAGGGGGCTTAAAAGGCAATGAGCAGTTCTTC
CASSLGTGGLKGNEQFF
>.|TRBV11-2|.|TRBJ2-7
TGTGCCAGCAGCTTATTGGTCTTCGAGCAGTACTTC
CASSLLVFEQYF
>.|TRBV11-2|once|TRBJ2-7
TGTGCCAGCAGCTTAGTTCTCGGCGCGAACGAGCAGTACTTC
CASSLVLGANEQYF
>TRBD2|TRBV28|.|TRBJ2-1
TGTGCCAGCAGTTTTATAGCGGGAGGTTCTTACAATGAGCAGTTCTTC
CASSFIAGGSYNEQFF
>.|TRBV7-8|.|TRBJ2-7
TGTGCCAGCAGCCCCGGACGGCCCCACTACGAGCAGTACTTC
CASSPGRPHYEQYF
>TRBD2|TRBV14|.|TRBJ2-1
TGTGCCAGCAGCCAAGTGAAACTAGCGAGCTCCTACAATGAGCAGTTCTTC
CASSQVKLASSYNEQFF
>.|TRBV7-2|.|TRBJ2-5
TGTGCCAGCAGCCCTTATTTTCCGACTAGGGGGAGGGAGACCCAGTACTTC
CASSPYFPTRGRETQYF
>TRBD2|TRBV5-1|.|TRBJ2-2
TGCGCCAGCAGCTTACCGGGACTAGTTTTCCCCACCGGGGAGCTGTTTTTT
CASSLPGLVFPTGELFF
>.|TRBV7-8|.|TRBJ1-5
TGTGCCAGCACCCCCCTTCCCGGTAGCAATCAGCCCCAGCATTTT
CASTPLPGSNQPQHF
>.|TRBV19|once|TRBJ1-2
TGTGCCAGTAGTATGCGGGCCCTAGCCGATGGCTACACCTTC
CASSMRALADGYTF
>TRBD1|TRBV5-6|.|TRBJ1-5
TGTGCCAGCAGCTTGGTAGGGACAGAGGGCAATCAGCCCCAGCATTTT
CASSLVGTEGNQPQHF
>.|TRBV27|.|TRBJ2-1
TGTGCCAGCAGTTTAAGGGGGAGCGGTGAGCAGTTCTTC
CASSLRGSGEQFF
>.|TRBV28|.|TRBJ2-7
TGTGCCAGCACGGGACGGAACTACGAGCAGTACTTC
CASTGRNYEQYF
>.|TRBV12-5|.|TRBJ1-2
TGTGCTAGTGGTTGGGGCGCGGGCTATGGCTACACCTTC
CASGWGAGYGYTF
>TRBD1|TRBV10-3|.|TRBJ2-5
TGTGCCATCAGTACAGGGGAGTGGGAGACCCAGTACTTC
CAISTGEWETQYF
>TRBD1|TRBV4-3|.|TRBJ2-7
TGCGCCAGCAGCCCGGGGACAGGCTCCTACGAGCAGTACTTC
CASSPGTGSYEQYF
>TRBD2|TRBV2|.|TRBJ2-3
TGTGCCAGCAGGGCCAGCGGGAGTGTGATAGATACGCAGTATTTT
CASRASGSVIDTQYF
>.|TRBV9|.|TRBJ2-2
TGTGCCAGCAGCGTAGTTCAGGGCAGCGAAGTGAACACCGGGGAGCTGTTTTTT
CASSVVQGSEVNTGELFF